This T cell receptor beta chain was sequenced for a study of T cells in Graves' hyperthyroidism and ophthalmopathy. Overall study context: Blood was drawn when the patient was first diagnosed and still untreated. Study-level results: A 13 V-J model separated ophthalmopathy from stable hyperthyroidism.

Amplification of TCR beta CDR3 regions was performed using RNA transcripts as template. Using the HTBI primer set, a first-round RT-PCR was run on the TCR CDR3. TCRdb itself ran the multiplex PCR reads through MiXCR, one entry per CDR3 protein. The repertoire holds roughly 360,000 distinct CDR3 sequences, with approximately 15% as singletons. As concerns this clonotype: The target antigen is unknown.

Patients aged 18 to 65 had newly diagnosed hyperthyroidism of under 2 months' duration. The V gene lost 3 bases and the J gene lost 5 bases, with 12 bases spanning the gap. Germline V gene lookup returns CDR1 DFQATT and CDR2 SNEGSKA (reference sequence). This CDR3 is 13 amino acids long. This TCR derives from a man aged 30-40 years with Graves' hyperthyroidism that later progressed to Graves' ophthalmopathy. What was sequenced was blood. V is TRBV20-1 and J is TRBJ2-3; tentatively, D is TRBD1 (6 bases). The CDR3 DNA reads TGCAGTGCTAGTTCTGGGGGCGTAGATACGCAGTATTTT. This sequence encodes CSASSGGVDTQYF.